Listed here are 32 T cell receptor beta chains from one sample, sequenced in a study of shared clonotypes between healthy human individuals. Method: immunoSEQ multiplex PCR; TCRdb's copy keeps in-frame clones and lacks some. This table holds about 600,000 clones, around 76% found once. Material for sequencing was PBMCs. The source is a middle-aged woman in good health. Some clones in this sample may be carry-over from other donors' samples.

The rearrangement joins TRBV6-1 to TRBJ1-1; no reliable D call. Trimming stripped 6 bases from V and 3 bases from J, with 8 bases between. Germline CDR1 is MNHNS and CDR2 is SASEGT. The CDR3 loop spans 12 amino acids. DNA for the CDR3: TGTGCCAGCAGCGCGTACGACACTGAAGCTTTCTTT. This gives the protein CASSAYDTEAFF.

The count of this clone is one. The chain combines TRBV7-9 with TRBJ2-1; 9 bases align to TRBD1. Germline V gene lookup returns CDR1 SEHNR and CDR2 FQNEAQ (reference sequence). Trimming at V came to 5 bases and at J to 8 bases, leaving 10 bases not matched to a gene. CDR3 length: 15 amino acids. DNA for the CDR3: TGTGCCAGCAGCCGCCTGACAGGGGGTTATCATGAGCAGTTCTTC. Translation: CASSRLTGGYHEQFF.

V usage is TRBV5-6 and J usage is TRBJ2-3; TRBD2 might be the D (6 bases). The V gene's germline CDR1 is SGHDT and CDR2 YYEEEE. This CDR3 is built from 15 residues. The V end was cut by 0 bases, the J end by 1 base, with 9 bases between. CDR3 sequence (DNA): TGTGCCAGCAGCTTGGGTGCGGGGCGCACAGATACGCAGTATTTT. Amino acid sequence: CASSLGAGRTDTQYF.

The chain carries TRBV5-4 and TRBJ1-1, with 10 bases identical to TRBD1. The CDR3 consists of 19 residues. Germline values: CDR1 SGHNT, CDR2 YYREEE (reference sequence). Unmatched junction bases numbered 18, after V lost 4 bases and J lost 3 bases. The DNA of the CDR3 is TGTGCCAGCAGCCAAAGCCCCCCGCGACAGGGGGCCGTGTACACTGAAGCTTTCTTT. Translating it yields CASSQSPPRQGAVYTEAFF.

This clone showed up just once. V usage is TRBV13 and J usage is TRBJ2-1; 8 bases are a match to TRBD2. J gave up 6 bases and V 1 base, and 8 bases lay outside the gene matches. Germline V gene sequence: CDR1 PRHDT, CDR2 FYEKMQ (reference sequence). CDR3 length equals 16 residues. CDR3 in amino acids: CASSLEGLAGTNEQFF. The CDR3 nucleotides are TGTGCCAGCAGCTTAGAAGGGCTAGCGGGTACCAATGAGCAGTTCTTC.

The chain is built from TRBV19 and TRBJ2-1; TRBD1 aligns across 9 bases. Germline values: CDR1 LNHDA, CDR2 SQIVND (reference sequence). The V and J ends lost 0 bases and 3 bases, in that order; junction bases with no gene match: 3. This CDR3 has 16 amino acids. CDR3 loop: CASSIDGGQGYNEQFF. The CDR3 nucleotides read TGTGCCAGTAGTATAGACGGGGGACAGGGCTACAATGAGCAGTTCTTC.

This chain uses TRBV7-3 with TRBJ2-3, with TRBD2 matching 8 bases. The trim removed 2 bases at V and 4 bases at J, leaving 17 bases unmatched. The CDR3 contains 19 residues. Germline CDR1 reads SGHTA; CDR2 reads FQGTGA. The CDR3 DNA sequence: TGTGCCAGCAGCTTATTGGGGTTTGTTAGCGGGGAGGTCCCAGATACGCAGTATTTT. Its translation is CASSLLGFVSGEVPDTQYF.

The gene calls are TRBV7-9 and TRBJ1-1; D not resolved. The CDR3 has 14 amino acids. Germline CDR1 is SEHNR and CDR2 is FQNEAQ (reference sequence). Trimming cost V 3 bases and J 0 bases, with 8 bases left between them. In DNA form, the CDR3 reads TGTGCCAGCAGCTTCGGGATGTTGAACACTGAAGCTTTCTTT. Residues: CASSFGMLNTEAFF. Full variable domain (outside the CDR3, taken from reference TRBV7-9 and TRBJ1-1): DTGVSQNPRHKITKRGQNVTFRCDPISEHNRLYWYRQTLGQGPEFLTYFQNEAQLEKSRLLSDRFSAERPKGSFSTLEIQRTEQGDSAMYLCASSFGMLNTEAFFGQGTRLTVV.

V usage is TRBV2 and J usage is TRBJ1-5; D not certain. The germline V and J ends were trimmed by 4 bases and 3 bases, with 10 bases remaining between them. In germline, CDR1 is SNHLY, CDR2 FYNNEI. The CDR3 length is 14 residues. The CDR3 reads CASSGQKNNQPQHF. The DNA for the CDR3 is TGTGCCAGCAGTGGGCAGAAAAACAATCAGCCCCAGCATTTT.

This clone was seen repeatedly, ten times or more. The chain uses TRBV28 and TRBJ1-5; a possible D gene is TRBD1 (6 bases). Germline loops: CDR1 MDHEN, CDR2 SYDVKM. The CDR3 totals 13 residues. The V end lost 9 bases, the J end lost 6 bases, and 15 bases lay between the germline ends. CDR3 sequence: CASVGGLGQPQHF. The DNA for the CDR3 is TGTGCCAGTGTGGGGGGGCTCGGTCAGCCCCAGCATTTT. Full variable domain (missing parts from reference TRBV28 and TRBJ1-5): DVKVTQSSRYLVKRTGEKVFLECVQDMDHENMFWYRQDPGLGLRLIYFSYDVKMKEKGDIPEGYSVSREKKERFSLILESASTNQTSMYLCASVGGLGQPQHFGDGTRLSIL.

CDR3 in amino acids: CSVGLRGNEQFF. In nucleotides, the CDR3 is TGCAGCGTTGGTCTGAGGGGGAATGAGCAGTTCTTC. V usage is TRBV29-1 and J usage is TRBJ2-1, with D tentatively TRBD1 (6 bases). CDR1 is SQVTM and CDR2 is ANQGSEA in the germline V gene. CDR3 size: 12 residues. V was trimmed by 4 bases and J by 7 bases, leaving 11 bases between them.

On this clone: This could be a read error, since a much larger clone is one nucleotide away. This chain uses TRBV18 with TRBJ2-5; TRBD2 matches 8 bases. V gave up 3 bases and J gave up 4 bases; unmatched junction bases: 19. This CDR3 spans 19 amino acids. The germline CDR1 and CDR2 sequences are KGHSH and LQKENI. The CDR3 coding sequence is TGTGCCAGCTCACCGATCGCGAAGGACTCGGGACTAGTGGGAGAGACCCAGTACTTC. Its protein product is CASSPIAKDSGLVGETQYF.

This chain connects TRBV11-2 to TRBJ2-7, with 7 bases aligning to TRBD2. The CDR3 sequence is 13 residues long. The junction had 5 bases not matched to a gene; V was cut back by 3 bases and J by 6 bases. Germline loops: CDR1 SGHAT, CDR2 FQNNGV. As DNA, the CDR3 is TGTGCCAGCAGCTTTGGGGGGAGGGCCGAGCAGTACTTC. Translation gives CASSFGGRAEQYF.

The chain carries TRBV18 and TRBJ2-1; the D is unclear. Trimming pared 2 bases from V and 0 bases from J, leaving 8 bases between. Germline V lookup: CDR1 KGHSH, CDR2 LQKENI. The CDR3 covers 15 residues. As DNA, the CDR3 is TGTGCCAGCTCACCAAGGCGAGACTCCTACAATGAGCAGTTCTTC. Protein sequence: CASSPRRDSYNEQFF. Variable domain in full (rest from reference TRBV18 and TRBJ2-1): NAGVMQNPRHLVRRRGQEARLRCSPMKGHSHVYWYRQLPEEGLKFMVYLQKENIIDESGMPKERFSAEFPKEGPSILRIQQVVRGDSAAYFCASSPRRDSYNEQFFGPGTRLTVL.

The CDR3 loop reads CASSLAQAGEKLFF. The CDR3, as DNA: TGTGCCAGCAGCTTAGCACAGGCCGGTGAAAAACTGTTTTTT. J is TRBJ1-4 and V is TRBV7-8, with TRBD1 as a possible D gene (5 bases). The germline gives CDR1 SGHVS, CDR2 FQNEAQ. The CDR3 is made up of 14 amino acids. The V end lost 0 bases, the J end lost 7 bases, and 9 bases lay between the germline ends.

This chain joins TRBV7-2 and TRBJ2-3, with TRBD2 matching 7 bases. There are 15 residues in the CDR3. Germline assignment: CDR1 SGHTA and CDR2 FQGNSA. The trim removed 1 base at V and 5 bases at J, leaving 6 bases unmatched. The CDR3 sequence: CASSLVASGRDTQYF. DNA for the CDR3: TGTGCCAGCAGCTTAGTGGCTAGCGGACGAGATACGCAGTATTTT.

The chain combines TRBV6-6 with TRBJ1-2, with 8 bases that match TRBD1. The germline V gene has CDR1 MNHNY and CDR2 SVGAGI (reference sequence). V trimming: 6 bases; J trimming: 3 bases; junction bases outside the gene matches: 3. CDR3 length: 13 amino acids. The CDR3 DNA reads as TGTGCCAGCAGATTGACAGGGGACTATGGCTACACCTTC. It codes for CASRLTGDYGYTF.

The chain joins TRBV6-5 to TRBJ2-1; 11 nucleotides align to TRBD1. The CDR3 is 15 residues long. Trimming cost V 1 base and J 5 bases; bases outside gene matches: 1. Germline assignment: CDR1 MNHEY and CDR2 SVGAGI. The CDR3 nucleotides are TGTGCCAGCAGTTACTTGGGACAGGGGGACAATGAGCAGTTCTTC. Translated, it gives CASSYLGQGDNEQFF.

The chain employs TRBV28 and TRBJ2-5, with D unresolved. Trimming pared 4 bases from V and 1 base from J, leaving 13 bases between. The CDR3 is 15 residues long. Germline V gene lookup returns CDR1 MDHEN and CDR2 SYDVKM. CDR3 amino acids: CASSSGGRIQETQYF. The CDR3 nucleotides read TGTGCCAGCAGTTCCGGCGGACGGATCCAAGAGACCCAGTACTTC.

This chain connects TRBV7-2 to TRBJ2-3, with D perhaps matching TRBD2 (5 bases). CDR1 SGHTA and CDR2 FQGNSA come from the germline V gene. V was trimmed by 1 base and J by 6 bases, leaving 11 bases between them. The CDR3 is 14 amino acids. This CDR3 is CASSLGRPGDTQYF. CDR3 DNA sequence: TGTGCCAGCAGCTTAGGGAGGCCCGGGGATACGCAGTATTTT.

The chain employs TRBV11-2 and TRBJ2-1; possibly TRBD1 for D (7 bases). The CDR3 has 16 amino acids. Between the trimmed V and J ends, which lost 1 base and 8 bases, there was a span of 18 bases. CDR1 is SGHAT and CDR2 is FQNNGV in the germline V gene. CDR3: CASSLGRAGGYHEQFF. The CDR3 region has the DNA TGTGCCAGCAGCTTAGGGAGGGCAGGGGGTTATCATGAGCAGTTCTTC.

The chain links TRBV2 to TRBJ2-2; D gene uncertain. The germline V gene encodes CDR1 SNHLY and CDR2 FYNNEI. This CDR3 is 11 amino acids long. Between the trimmed V and J ends, which lost 5 bases and 7 bases, there was a span of 5 bases. DNA for the CDR3: TGTGCCAGCAGTTACGGCGGGGAGCTGTTTTTT. It specifies CASSYGGELFF. Looking up the rest from reference TRBV2 and TRBJ2-2 gives the full variable domain: EPEVTQTPSHQVTQMGQEVILRCVPISNHLYFYWYRQILGQKVEFLVSFYNNEISEKSEIFDDQFSVERPDGSNFTLKIRSTKLEDSAMYFCASSYGGELFFGEGSRLTVL.

The rearrangement joins TRBV5-6 to TRBJ1-2, with D possibly being TRBD1 (6 bases). Trimming cost V 3 bases and J 2 bases, with 14 bases left between them. Germline V gives CDR1 SGHDT, CDR2 YYEEEE. The length of the CDR3 is 15 residues. The CDR3 DNA is TGTGCCAGCAGCTCAGCCCCCGACAGGAACTATGGCTACACCTTC. Residues: CASSSAPDRNYGYTF. Using reference TRBV5-6 and TRBJ1-2 for the parts outside the CDR3, the full variable domain is DAGVTQSPTHLIKTRGQQVTLRCSPKSGHDTVSWYQQALGQGPQFIFQYYEEEERQRGNFPDRFSGHQFPNYSSELNVNALLLGDSALYLCASSSAPDRNYGYTFGSGTRLTVV.

The chain joins TRBV9 to TRBJ1-1, with unresolved D. The V end was cut by 3 bases, the J end by 1 base, with 10 bases between. Germline loops: CDR1 SGDLS, CDR2 YYNGEE. This CDR3 spans 14 amino acids. The CDR3, as DNA: TGTGCCAGCAGCGCCGGACGACAGAACACTGAAGCTTTCTTT. Its protein product is CASSAGRQNTEAFF. The full variable domain, rest sourced from reference TRBV9 and TRBJ1-1, is DSGVTQTPKHLITATGQRVTLRCSPRSGDLSVYWYQQSLDQGLQFLIQYYNGEERAKGNILERFSAQQFPDLHSELNLSSLELGDSALYFCASSAGRQNTEAFFGQGTRLTVV.

This chain uses TRBV7-8 with TRBJ1-4, with 7 nucleotides matching TRBD1. CDR1 SGHVS and CDR2 FQNEAQ come from the germline V gene. The CDR3 covers 14 residues. The ends lost 3 bases at V and 4 bases at J; junction bases unmatched: 2. The CDR3 here is CASSLTGLNEKLFF. In DNA, the CDR3 is TGTGCCAGCAGCTTGACAGGGCTTAATGAAAAACTGTTTTTT.

The chain couples TRBV14 to TRBJ1-2, with TRBD1 matching over 9 bases. Losses at the gene ends were 4 bases for V and 4 bases for J; bases not matched to a gene: 4. Looked up from germline, CDR1 is SGHDN and CDR2 is FVKESK. The CDR3 has 14 amino acids. The CDR3 sequence: CASSPRTGAYGYTF. CDR3 in DNA: TGTGCCAGCAGCCCGCGGACAGGGGCCTATGGCTACACCTTC.

V gene TRBV5-3 combines with J gene TRBJ2-2, with 11 bases aligning to TRBD2. TRBV5-3 is recorded as an ORF, its role being uncertain. The ends lost 0 bases at V and 4 bases at J; junction bases unmatched: 11. This CDR3 region has 19 residues. DNA of the CDR3: TGTGCCAGAAGCTTGGCGGGACTAGCGGCAGTAACGGGCACCGGGGAGCTGTTTTTT. Translating it yields CARSLAGLAAVTGTGELFF.

DNA for the CDR3: TGTGCCAGCAGTCCAATGGGGGGAGGTTTGCGGGAGACCCAGTACTTC. It encodes CASSPMGGGLRETQYF. This chain joins TRBV28 and TRBJ2-5; weak D call: TRBD2 (6 bases). The germline V gene encodes CDR1 MDHEN and CDR2 SYDVKM. The CDR3 has 16 amino acids. V dropped 5 bases and J dropped 5 bases, with 21 bases sitting between them. The complete variable domain, with remaining parts taken from reference TRBV28 and TRBJ2-5, reads DVKVTQSSRYLVKRTGEKVFLECVQDMDHENMFWYRQDPGLGLRLIYFSYDVKMKEKGDIPEGYSVSREKKERFSLILESASTNQTSMYLCASSPMGGGLRETQYFGPGTRLLVL.

V and J are TRBV5-1 and TRBJ2-7, with 10 bases matching TRBD2. With 6 bases clipped from V and 0 bases from J, the junction kept 3 bases outside the gene matches. This CDR3 contains 14 residues. Germline V gene sequence: CDR1 SGHRS, CDR2 YFSETQ. The chain's CDR3 is CASTSSGGSYEQYF. The CDR3 nucleotides are TGCGCCAGCACTTCTAGCGGGGGCTCCTACGAGCAGTACTTC.

Worth noting for this clone: The sample contains more than one DNA sequence encoding this CDR3. This rearrangement joins TRBV27 to TRBJ2-5, with TRBD2 identical over 8 bases. The CDR3 consists of 15 residues. The J segment lost 2 bases and the V segment lost 5 bases, leaving 7 bases of the junction unmatched. In germline, CDR1 is MNHEY, CDR2 SMNVEV (reference sequence). CDR3 nucleotide sequence: TGTGCCAGCAGTCGGGGGGGGGCCTTACAAGAGACCCAGTACTTC. This encodes CASSRGGALQETQYF.

This clone was picked up one time. The chain uses TRBV5-2 and TRBJ1-1. TRBV5-2 is designated a pseudogene. This CDR3 spans 12 amino acids. CDR3: CASSLDGGEAFF. DNA of the CDR3: TGTGCCAGCAGCTTAGATGGCGGGGAAGCTTTCTTT.

The chain recombines TRBV5-1 with TRBJ2-3, with 11 nucleotides matching TRBD1. V dropped 4 bases and J dropped 1; count of bases not matched to a gene: 5. CDR3 length: 16 residues. The germline gives CDR1 SGHRS, CDR2 YFSETQ. The CDR3 nucleotides are TGCGCCAGCAGCAGGGACAGGGGGGCGGGCACAGATACGCAGTATTTT. Amino acid sequence: CASSRDRGAGTDTQYF.